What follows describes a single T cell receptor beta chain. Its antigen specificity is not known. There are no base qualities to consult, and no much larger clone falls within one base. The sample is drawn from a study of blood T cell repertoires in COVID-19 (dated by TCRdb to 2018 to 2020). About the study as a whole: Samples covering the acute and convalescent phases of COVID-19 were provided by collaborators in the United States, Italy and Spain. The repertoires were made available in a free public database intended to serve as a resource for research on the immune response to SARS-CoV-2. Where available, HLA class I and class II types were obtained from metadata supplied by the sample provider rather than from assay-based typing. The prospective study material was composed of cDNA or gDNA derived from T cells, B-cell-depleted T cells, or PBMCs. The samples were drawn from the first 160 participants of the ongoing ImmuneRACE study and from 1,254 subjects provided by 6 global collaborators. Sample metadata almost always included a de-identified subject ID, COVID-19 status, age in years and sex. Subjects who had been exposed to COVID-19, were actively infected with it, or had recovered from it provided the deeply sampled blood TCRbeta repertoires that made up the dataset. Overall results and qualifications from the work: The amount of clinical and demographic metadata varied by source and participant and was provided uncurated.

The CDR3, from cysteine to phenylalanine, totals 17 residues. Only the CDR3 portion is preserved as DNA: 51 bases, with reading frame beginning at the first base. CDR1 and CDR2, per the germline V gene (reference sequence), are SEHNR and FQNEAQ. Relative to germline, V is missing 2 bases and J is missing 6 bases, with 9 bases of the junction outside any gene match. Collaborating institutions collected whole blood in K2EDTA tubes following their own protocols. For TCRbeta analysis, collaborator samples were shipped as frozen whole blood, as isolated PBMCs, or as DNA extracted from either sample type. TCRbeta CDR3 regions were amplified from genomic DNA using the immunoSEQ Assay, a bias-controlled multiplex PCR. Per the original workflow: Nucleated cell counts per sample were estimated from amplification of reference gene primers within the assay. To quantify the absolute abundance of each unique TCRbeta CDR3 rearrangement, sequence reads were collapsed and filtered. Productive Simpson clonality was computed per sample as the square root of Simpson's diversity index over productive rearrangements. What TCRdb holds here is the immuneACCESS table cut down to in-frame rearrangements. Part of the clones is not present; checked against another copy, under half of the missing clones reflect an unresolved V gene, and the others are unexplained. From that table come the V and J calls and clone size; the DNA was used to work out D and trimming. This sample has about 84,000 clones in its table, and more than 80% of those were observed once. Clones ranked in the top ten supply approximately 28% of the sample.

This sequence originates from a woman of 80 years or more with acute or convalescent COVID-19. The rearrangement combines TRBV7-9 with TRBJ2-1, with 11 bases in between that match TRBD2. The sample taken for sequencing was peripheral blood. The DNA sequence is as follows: TGTGCCAGCAGCTTATCAATGACTAGCGGGATAGGCAATGAGCAGTTCTTC. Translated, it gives CASSLSMTSGIGNEQFF. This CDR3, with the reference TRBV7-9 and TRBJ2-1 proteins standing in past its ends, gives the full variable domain DTGVSQNPRHKITKRGQNVTFRCDPISEHNRLYWYRQTLGQGPEFLTYFQNEAQLEKSRLLSDRFSAERPKGSFSTLEIQRTEQGDSAMYLCASSLSMTSGIGNEQFFGPGTRLTVL.